Below are 25 T cell receptor beta chains sequenced from a single sample in a study of blood T cell repertoires in COVID-19. Profiled with immunoSEQ multiplex PCR; TCRdb holds only in-frame clones, not every one. Here the sample spans tens of thousands of clones, 70% to 90% being singletons. Sequencing used peripheral blood. The receptors here all came from a human donor in a cohort sampled during active COVID-19.

The chain links TRBV9 to TRBJ2-3, with TRBD2 identical over 14 bases. This CDR3 is built from 16 residues. The germline V gene has CDR1 SGDLS and CDR2 YYNGEE. The V and J ends lost 0 bases and 9 bases, in that order; junction bases with no gene match: 6. The CDR3 nucleotides read TGTGCCAGCAGCGTAGGAGTGGGACTAGCGGGGGCCACGCAGTATTTT. Encoded protein: CASSVGVGLAGATQYF.

The chain links TRBV28 to TRBJ2-1, with a possible D match to TRBD1 (8 bases). This CDR3 contains 21 residues. V shed 4 bases and J shed 7 bases, with 35 bases lying between them. The germline CDR1 and CDR2 sequences are MDHEN and SYDVKM. CDR3 nucleotides: TGTGCCAGCAGTTGGCAGGGGGCCGAGAATTTTGGCGGGAGAAAGATGAATGAGCAGTTCTTC. Translating it yields CASSWQGAENFGGRKMNEQFF.

This clone was observed once. This chain joins TRBV4-1 and TRBJ1-1; TRBD1 agrees at 9 bases. The V gene end was trimmed by 3 bases and the J gene end by 5 bases; junction bases not matched to a gene: 13. This CDR3 contains 17 residues. Germline CDR1 reads MGHRA; CDR2 reads YSYEKL. CDR3: CASSQPGQGKIRTEAFF. The DNA of the CDR3 is TGCGCCAGCAGCCAGCCCGGACAGGGGAAGATAAGGACTGAAGCTTTCTTT.

J is TRBJ2-1 and V is TRBV11-2; no firm D call. V was shortened by 1 base and J by 5 bases, with 15 bases between the two germline ends. Germline CDR1 and CDR2: SGHAT and FQNNGV. This CDR3 has 16 amino acids. Here the CDR3 DNA reads TGTGCCAGCAGCTTAGTTCCGGTCCCCCCTAACAATGAGCAGTTCTTC. The encoded protein is CASSLVPVPPNNEQFF.

The chain recombines TRBV6-5 with TRBJ2-3; tentative D call: TRBD1 (6 bases). The germline V and J ends were trimmed by 6 bases and 4 bases, with 14 bases remaining between them. This CDR3 region has 14 residues. Germline V gives CDR1 MNHEY, CDR2 SVGAGI. CDR3 amino acids: CASSDRLPADTQYF. CDR3 coding DNA: TGTGCCAGCAGCGACAGGTTACCCGCAGATACGCAGTATTTT.

The genes are TRBV28 and TRBJ2-1; D perhaps matches TRBD1 (5 bases). In germline, CDR1 is MDHEN, CDR2 SYDVKM. Trimming cost V 3 bases and J 5 bases, with 17 bases left between them. The CDR3 covers 16 residues. CDR3 bases: TGTGCCAGCAGTTTTATTACAGGTATAGGTAACAATGAGCAGTTCTTC. Its protein product is CASSFITGIGNNEQFF.

The chain is built from TRBV5-1 and TRBJ1-1; D is unresolved. The CDR3 has 14 amino acids. CDR1 is SGHRS, CDR2 YFSETQ, per germline. With 5 bases removed from V and 3 bases from J, the gap between germline ends came to 14 bases. The DNA for the CDR3 is TGCGCCAGCAGTCTGTATGGGGAGCACACTGAAGCTTTCTTT. Translation gives CASSLYGEHTEAFF. The full variable domain, completed using reference TRBV5-1 and TRBJ1-1, is KAGVTQTPRYLIKTRGQQVTLSCSPISGHRSVSWYQQTPGQGLQFLFEYFSETQRNKGNFPGRFSGRQFSNSRSEMNVSTLELGDSALYLCASSLYGEHTEAFFGQGTRLTVV.

This clone appeared a few times. This chain connects TRBV7-6 to TRBJ2-5; tentative D call: TRBD1 (6 bases). CDR3 length: 15 residues. Deletions cut 7 bases from V and 5 bases from J, with 20 bases between. The germline gives CDR1 SGHVS, CDR2 FNYEAQ. The CDR3 loop reads CASTEAHQGWETQYF. CDR3 sequence (DNA): TGTGCCAGCACCGAAGCTCATCAGGGGTGGGAGACCCAGTACTTC.

The V call is TRBV5-5, the J call TRBJ1-1; D gene unclear. This CDR3 has 14 residues. Germline V lookup: CDR1 SGHKS, CDR2 YYEKEE (reference sequence). The V and J ends lost 2 bases and 0 bases respectively, with 8 bases between them. This CDR3 is CASSFQTLNTEAFF. CDR3 in DNA: TGTGCCAGCAGCTTTCAGACATTGAACACTGAAGCTTTCTTT.

CDR3 in amino acids: CASSPYGRGAYGYTF. Written as DNA, the CDR3 is TGTGCCAGCAGCCCCTACGGCAGGGGTGCCTATGGCTACACCTTC. V usage is TRBV11-2 and J usage is TRBJ1-2; D perhaps matches TRBD1 (6 bases). CDR3 length: 15 amino acids. The germline V and J ends were trimmed by 5 bases and 4 bases, with 17 bases remaining between them. Germline-derived CDR1 and CDR2 are SGHAT and FQNNGV. Full variable domain (rest looked up from reference TRBV11-2 and TRBJ1-2): EAGVAQSPRYKIIEKRQSVAFWCNPISGHATLYWYQQILGQGPKLLIQFQNNGVVDDSQLPKDRFSAERLKGVDSTLKIQPAKLEDSAVYLCASSPYGRGAYGYTFGSGTRLTVV.

CDR3 in amino acids: CASSFGDSHLGGTQYF. The DNA for the CDR3 is TGCGCCAGCAGCTTTGGGGACAGTCATCTCGGAGGGACCCAGTACTTC. The chain employs TRBV5-1 and TRBJ2-5; 7 nucleotides align to TRBD1. Trimming took 2 bases from V and 7 from J; bases not matched to a gene: 14. Germline CDR1 is SGHRS and CDR2 is YFSETQ. The CDR3 runs 16 residues.

The V call is TRBV7-9, the J call TRBJ1-2; perhaps TRBD1 as D (5 bases). CDR1 SEHNR and CDR2 FQNEAQ come from the germline V gene (reference sequence). Between the trimmed V and J ends, which lost 5 bases and 8 bases, there was a span of 18 bases. The CDR3 covers 14 residues. CDR3 region: CASSPRDSGNGYTF. The CDR3 nucleotides read TGTGCCAGCAGCCCCCGGGACTCCGGGAACGGCTACACCTTC.

The chain has TRBV3-1 (or the pseudogene TRBV3-2) and TRBJ2-3, with 8 bases identical to TRBD2. Germline loops: CDR1 LGHDT, CDR2 YNNKEL (reference sequence). J lost 0 bases, V lost 5 bases, and 4 bases had no gene match. The CDR3 loop spans 15 amino acids. The CDR3 sequence: CASSKGTSSTDTQYF. CDR3 coding DNA: TGTGCCAGCAGCAAAGGGACTAGTAGCACAGATACGCAGTATTTT.

This chain uses TRBV7-3 with TRBJ2-3; TRBD2 matches at 8 bases. Germline-derived CDR1 and CDR2 are SGHTA and FQGTGA. V shed 3 bases and J 4 bases; nucleotides not matched to a gene: 3. The CDR3 is made up of 14 amino acids. The CDR3: CASSFGTSADTQYF. The DNA for the CDR3 is TGTGCCAGCAGCTTTGGGACTAGTGCAGATACGCAGTATTTT.

This clone was counted only a few times. The V call is TRBV19, the J call TRBJ2-2, with TRBD2 matching 13 bases. V gave up 6 bases and J gave up 7 bases; unmatched junction bases: 8. The CDR3 length is 16 residues. The germline V gene has CDR1 LNHDA and CDR2 SQIVND (reference sequence). This CDR3 reads CASSTGTSGAGGELFF. In DNA form, the CDR3 reads TGTGCCAGTAGCACAGGGACTAGCGGGGCAGGCGGGGAGCTGTTTTTT.

This chain links TRBV6-1 with TRBJ1-5; D is unclear. Germline CDR1 and CDR2: MNHNS and SASEGT. The CDR3 totals 15 residues. V dropped 1 base and J dropped 7 bases, with 14 bases sitting between them. The DNA of the CDR3 is TGTGCCAGCAGTGAAGAAAGGTACGAGGGACAGCCCCAGCATTTT. Residues: CASSEERYEGQPQHF.

The chain is built from TRBV9 and TRBJ1-3; D call uncertain. This CDR3 has 16 amino acids. Germline CDR1 is SGDLS and CDR2 is YYNGEE. The V and J ends lost 2 bases and 7 bases respectively, with 19 bases between them. CDR3 nucleotide sequence: TGTGCCAGCAGCGTCGGCTGGGAGGGTAGAGCGAACACCATATATTTT. It specifies CASSVGWEGRANTIYF.

The chain recombines TRBV5-4 with TRBJ2-7; D unclear. The CDR3 contains 12 residues. V was clipped by 5 bases and J by 3 bases, with 9 bases between them. Per the germline V gene, CDR1 is SGHNT and CDR2 is YYREEE (reference sequence). Here the CDR3 reads CASSRESYEQYF. The DNA for the CDR3 is TGTGCCAGCAGTCGAGAAAGCTACGAGCAGTACTTC.

The CDR3 protein is CASSQGHRSYQETQYF. The DNA of the CDR3 is TGCGCCAGCAGCCAAGGACACCGGTCGTACCAAGAGACCCAGTACTTC. The chain joins TRBV4-3 to TRBJ2-5; D remains ambiguous. Germline CDR1 reads LGHNA; CDR2 reads YSLEER. V was pared by 1 base and J by 0 bases, with 12 bases between. The CDR3 has 16 residues.

The V and J genes are TRBV19 and TRBJ2-7, with D possibly matching TRBD2 (5 bases). CDR3 length equals 14 residues. V gave up 2 bases and J gave up 10 bases, with 18 bases separating them. In germline, CDR1 is LNHDA, CDR2 SQIVND (reference sequence). The CDR3 loop is CASSISDGGGGQYF. The DNA for the CDR3 is TGTGCCAGTAGTATATCGGATGGAGGAGGCGGCCAGTACTTC.

The chain combines TRBV7-2 with TRBJ1-4; no firm D call. This CDR3 contains 16 residues. CDR1 is SGHTA and CDR2 is FQGNSA in the germline V gene. The germline V and J ends were trimmed by 5 bases and 3 bases, with 16 bases remaining between them. CDR3 amino acids: CASSLRSGTSNEKLFF. DNA for the CDR3: TGTGCCAGCAGCCTTCGGTCGGGAACCTCTAATGAAAAACTGTTTTTT. The entire variable domain, with the rest obtained from reference TRBV7-2 and TRBJ1-4, is as follows: GAGVSQSPSNKVTEKGKDVELRCDPISGHTALYWYRQSLGQGLEFLIYFQGNSAPDKSGLPSDRFSAERTGGSVSTLTIQRTQQEDSAVYLCASSLRSGTSNEKLFFGSGTQLSVL.

A word on this clone: Its ends do not fully match the called genes, so a read error is possible. The rearrangement uses TRBV5-6 and TRBJ2-1; TRBD2 matches 7 bases. Germline assignment: CDR1 SGHDT and CDR2 YYEEEE. CDR3 length: 15 residues. CDR3 protein: CASTLTSWTFNEQFF. The CDR3 nucleotides read TGTGCCAGCACCTTGACTAGCTGGACCTTCAATGAGCAGTTCTTC. The whole variable domain, remainder taken from reference TRBV5-6 and TRBJ2-1, is DAGVTQSPTHLIKTRGQQVTLRCSPKSGHDTVSWYQQALGQGPQFIFQYYEEEERQRGNFPDRFSGHQFPNYSSELNVNALLLGDSALYLCASTLTSWTFNEQFFGPGTRLTVL.

This chain joins TRBV6-5 and TRBJ1-2; D is uncertain. Between the trimmed V and J ends, which lost 2 bases and 6 bases, there was a span of 10 bases. The germline V gene encodes CDR1 MNHEY and CDR2 SVGAGI. The CDR3 has 13 amino acids. The CDR3 DNA sequence: TGTGCCAGCAGTTACGGTCCGAGGAATGGCTACACCTTC. This sequence encodes CASSYGPRNGYTF.

The chain couples TRBV5-4 to TRBJ2-1; weak D call: TRBD1 (6 bases). V was clipped by 0 bases and J by 2 bases, with 9 bases between them. CDR1 and CDR2 from the germline V gene are SGHNT and YYREEE (reference sequence). The CDR3 has 15 residues. In nucleotides, the CDR3 is TGTGCCAGCAGCTTGGGAGGGGGAACCTACAATGAGCAGTTCTTC. Amino acid sequence: CASSLGGGTYNEQFF.

The genes are TRBV27 and TRBJ1-1, with unresolved D. This CDR3 has 13 amino acids. Germline lookup yields CDR1 MNHEY and CDR2 SMNVEV (reference sequence). The germline V and J ends were trimmed by 2 bases and 5 bases, with 9 bases remaining between them. CDR3 loop: CASSLRPSTEAFF. CDR3 nucleotides: TGTGCCAGCAGTTTACGTCCCAGTACTGAAGCTTTCTTT.